This T cell receptor beta chain was captured by sequencing in a study of blood T cell repertoires in COVID-19. Study details: The cDNA or gDNA used as material had been derived from T cells, B-cell-depleted T cells, or PBMCs.

Looked up from germline, CDR1 is SNHLY and CDR2 is FYNNEI. Trimming stripped 1 base from V and 7 bases from J, with 10 bases between. This CDR3 is 13 amino acids long. Enrollees, roughly 18 to 90 years old, lived in about two dozen US areas. In assigning cohorts, the study relied on participant-reported clinical history. The protocol was immunoSEQ multiplex PCR, while the TCRdb copy is restricted to in-frame clones and leaves out a portion. The data show a few hundred thousand clones, about 92% seen once. This clone came up a few times. The rearrangement links TRBV2 to TRBJ1-2; D gene ambiguous. The sequenced sample consisted of PBMCs or T cells enriched from blood (not recorded which). The receptor was isolated from a woman in her 30s who had recovered from COVID-19. For the CDR3, the DNA is TGTGCCAGCAGTGAAGAAACAGAGGGTGGCTACACCTTC. This translates into CASSEETEGGYTF. The whole variable domain, remainder taken from reference TRBV2 and TRBJ1-2, is EPEVTQTPSHQVTQMGQEVILRCVPISNHLYFYWYRQILGQKVEFLVSFYNNEISEKSEIFDDQFSVERPDGSNFTLKIRSTKLEDSAMYFCASSEETEGGYTFGSGTRLTVV.